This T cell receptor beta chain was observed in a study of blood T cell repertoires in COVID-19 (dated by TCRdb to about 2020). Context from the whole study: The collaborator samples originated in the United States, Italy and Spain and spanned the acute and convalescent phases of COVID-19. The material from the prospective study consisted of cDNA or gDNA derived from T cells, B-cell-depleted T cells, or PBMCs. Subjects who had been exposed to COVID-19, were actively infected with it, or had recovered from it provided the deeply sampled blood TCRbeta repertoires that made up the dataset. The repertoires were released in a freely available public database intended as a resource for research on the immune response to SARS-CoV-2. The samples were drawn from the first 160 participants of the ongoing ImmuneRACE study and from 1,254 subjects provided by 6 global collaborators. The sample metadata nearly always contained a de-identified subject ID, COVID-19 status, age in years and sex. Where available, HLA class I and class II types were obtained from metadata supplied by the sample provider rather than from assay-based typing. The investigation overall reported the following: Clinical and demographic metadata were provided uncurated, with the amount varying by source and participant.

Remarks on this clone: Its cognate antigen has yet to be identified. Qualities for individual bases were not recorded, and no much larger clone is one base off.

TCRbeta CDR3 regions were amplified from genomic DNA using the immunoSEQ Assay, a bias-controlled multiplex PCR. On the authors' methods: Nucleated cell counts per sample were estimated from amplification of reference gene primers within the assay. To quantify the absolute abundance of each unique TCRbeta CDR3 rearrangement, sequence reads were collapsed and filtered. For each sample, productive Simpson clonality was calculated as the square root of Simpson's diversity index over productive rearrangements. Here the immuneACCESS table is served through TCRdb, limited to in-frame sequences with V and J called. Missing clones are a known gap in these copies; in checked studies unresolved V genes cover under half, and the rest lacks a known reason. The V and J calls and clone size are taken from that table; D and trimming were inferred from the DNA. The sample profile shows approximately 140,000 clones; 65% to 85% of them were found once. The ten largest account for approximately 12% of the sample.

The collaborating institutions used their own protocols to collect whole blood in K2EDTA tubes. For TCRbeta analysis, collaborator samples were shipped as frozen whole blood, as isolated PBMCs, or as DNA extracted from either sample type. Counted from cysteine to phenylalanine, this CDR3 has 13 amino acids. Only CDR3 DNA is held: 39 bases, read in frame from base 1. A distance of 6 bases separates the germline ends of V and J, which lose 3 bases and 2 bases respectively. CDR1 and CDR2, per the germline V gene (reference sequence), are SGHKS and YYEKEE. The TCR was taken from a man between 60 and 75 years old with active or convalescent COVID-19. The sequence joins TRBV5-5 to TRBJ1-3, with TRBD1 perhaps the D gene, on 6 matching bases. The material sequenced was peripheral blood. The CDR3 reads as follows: CASSWTAGNTIYF. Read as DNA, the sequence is TGTGCCAGCAGCTGGACAGCTGGAAACACCATATATTTT.